What follows describes a single TCR beta chain. Its specificity is unknown. The CDR3 runs to 13 residues. The V gene lost 6 bases and the J gene lost 3 bases, with 12 bases spanning the gap. Looked up from germline, CDR1 is SNHLY and CDR2 is FYNNEI. This sample is part of a study of identical twins. Study observations and caveats: Carriage of fewer insertions was seen in abundant cord blood beta clonotypes, whereas memory repertoires showed none.

MiXCR, run by TCRdb on the 5' RACE reads, gives a single entry per CDR3 protein. The sample holds around 480,000 distinct CDR3 sequences, 14% seen once. The same sample was also studied in work on yellow fever vaccine responses in identical twins.

The sequence came from a young woman in good health. The source material was CD4+ T cells sorted from blood. This chain connects TRBV2 to TRBJ2-7; D not resolved. The CDR3 DNA reads as TGTGCCAGCAGCGAAAGGGTCCTCTACGAGCAGTACTTC. It yields the protein CASSERVLYEQYF.